Listed here are 21 T cell receptor beta chains from one sample, sequenced in a study of cytomegalovirus exposure and HLA in healthy donors. Primers included in the PCR were 60 Vbeta and 13 Jbeta primers. Profiled with immunoSEQ multiplex PCR; TCRdb holds only in-frame clones, not every one. The profile covers some 180,000 clones, with more than 65% appearing a single time and roughly 1.9% taken by the ten largest. The specimen was PBMCs. The receptors were gathered from a woman aged 25 to 45 in good health and CMV-seronegative.

The chain couples TRBV11-2 to TRBJ1-1, with D unresolved. Germline CDR1 SGHAT, CDR2 FQNNGV. The germline V and J ends were trimmed by 3 bases and 2 bases, with 4 bases remaining between them. CDR3 length equals 12 residues. The CDR3 here is CASSLTNTEAFF. In DNA, the CDR3 is TGTGCCAGCAGCTTGACTAACACTGAAGCTTTCTTT.

The V call is TRBV19, the J call TRBJ2-5, with TRBD2 matching over 9 bases. The DNA end lines up better with TRBJ2-7; the J call may be wrong. The germline CDR1 and CDR2 sequences are LNHDA and SQIVND (reference sequence). The CDR3 length is 13 residues. CDR3 sequence reads: CASSRAGGYEQYF. The CDR3 coding sequence is TGTGCCAGTAGTAGAGCGGGAGGCTACGAGCAGTACTTC.

In its sample, this clone was seen a few times. The chain is built from TRBV18 and TRBJ2-3, with a possible D match to TRBD2 (6 bases). V was cut by 0 bases and J by 1 base, with 11 bases left in between. The CDR3 runs to 16 residues. Germline V gene lookup returns CDR1 KGHSH and CDR2 LQKENI. The CDR3 DNA sequence: TGTGCCAGCTCACCACCGGCTAGCGTAGGCACAGATACGCAGTATTTT. Encoded protein: CASSPPASVGTDTQYF.

This clone was picked up a small number of times. V is TRBV6-4 and J is TRBJ2-3, with a tentative D call TRBD1 (7 bases). CDR3 length equals 15 residues. V lost 2 bases to trimming and J lost 3 bases, with 12 bases between them. The germline V gene has CDR1 MRHNA and CDR2 SNTAGT. The CDR3 DNA reads TGTGCCAGCAGTGACCGGCCAGGGGGGACAGATACGCAGTATTTT. Translating gives CASSDRPGGTDTQYF.

This clone is classed as medium-sized. The chain employs TRBV30 and TRBJ2-1, with no clear D. V shed 1 base and J shed 6 bases, with 4 bases lying between them. The germline V gene has CDR1 GTSNPN and CDR2 SVGIG (reference sequence). The CDR3 is made up of 11 amino acids. In DNA, the CDR3 is TGTGCCTGGAGTGCAGGCAATGAGCAGTTCTTC. Residues: CAWSAGNEQFF.

The chain links TRBV19 to TRBJ1-5, with no clear D. CDR1 is LNHDA, CDR2 SQIVND, per germline (reference sequence). V was shortened by 4 bases and J by 4 bases, with 8 bases between the two germline ends. The CDR3 consists of 13 residues. CDR3 sequence: CASSSRANQPQHF. The CDR3 nucleotides read TGTGCCAGTAGTAGTCGAGCAAATCAGCCCCAGCATTTT. The full variable domain, completed using reference TRBV19 and TRBJ1-5, is DGGITQSPKYLFRKEGQNVTLSCEQNLNHDAMYWYRQDPGQGLRLIYYSQIVNDFQKGDIAEGYSVSREKKESFPLTVTSAQKNPTAFYLCASSSRANQPQHFGDGTRLSIL.

This rearrangement joins TRBV5-1 to TRBJ2-5; 8 bases align to TRBD2. The length of the CDR3 is 15 residues. V was clipped by 3 bases and J by 5 bases; unmatched bases: 9. Germline CDR1 SGHRS, CDR2 YFSETQ. CDR3 nucleotide sequence: TGCGCCAGCAGCTGGATAGCGGGGACGAGCGAGACCCAGTACTTC. Encoded protein: CASSWIAGTSETQYF.

This clone was seen a handful of times. The V call is TRBV2, the J call TRBJ1-2; D is perhaps TRBD1 (6 bases). The germline gives CDR1 SNHLY, CDR2 FYNNEI. The CDR3 runs 18 residues. V lost 4 bases and J 4 bases, leaving 25 bases between the germline ends. Here the CDR3 reads CASSVSRLRQEKIYGYTF. The CDR3 nucleotides are TGTGCCAGCAGTGTTTCCAGATTACGACAGGAGAAAATCTATGGCTACACCTTC.

The V gene is TRBV9, the J gene TRBJ2-7; D is perhaps TRBD2 (5 bases). The V and J ends lost 0 bases and 6 bases respectively, with 16 bases between them. This CDR3 spans 15 amino acids. Per germline, CDR1 SGDLS and CDR2 YYNGEE. This CDR3 is CASSVDEREWGEQYF. As DNA, the CDR3 is TGTGCCAGCAGCGTAGATGAGAGGGAGTGGGGCGAGCAGTACTTC.

This chain links TRBV9 with TRBJ2-2; a weak D match, TRBD1 (5 bases). CDR3 length equals 16 residues. The V and J ends lost 0 bases and 1 base respectively, with 10 bases between them. The germline V gene has CDR1 SGDLS and CDR2 YYNGEE. This CDR3 reads CASSVAGAGNTGELFF. The CDR3 DNA reads as TGTGCCAGCAGCGTAGCTGGGGCAGGGAACACCGGGGAGCTGTTTTTT. The whole variable domain, filled in from reference TRBV9 and TRBJ2-2, reads DSGVTQTPKHLITATGQRVTLRCSPRSGDLSVYWYQQSLDQGLQFLIQYYNGEERAKGNILERFSAQQFPDLHSELNLSSLELGDSALYFCASSVAGAGNTGELFFGEGSRLTVL.

The chain recombines TRBV15 with TRBJ1-1, with 8 bases matching TRBD1. With 0 bases clipped from V and 4 bases from J, the junction kept 4 bases outside the gene matches. The CDR3 runs to 15 residues. Per germline, CDR1 LNHNV and CDR2 YYDKDF (reference sequence). The CDR3 sequence: CATSRDRGRGTEAFF. CDR3 in DNA: TGTGCCACCAGCAGAGACAGGGGGCGGGGCACTGAAGCTTTCTTT.

In regard to this clone: Germline is not matched at one junction end, which may reflect a read error. This specimen includes other DNA sequences encoding the same CDR3. J is TRBJ1-1 and V is TRBV7-9, with no clear D. Germline V gene sequence: CDR1 SEHNR, CDR2 FQNEAQ (reference sequence). The length of the CDR3 is 13 residues. In DNA form, the CDR3 reads TGTGCCAGCAGCTTAGGAGAGACACCTGAGGCTTTCTTT. Encoded protein: CASSLGETPEAFF.

J is TRBJ2-2 and V is TRBV27; the D gene is possibly TRBD1 (5 bases). Trimming left V 9 bases short and J 0 bases short, with 11 bases between. Germline lookup yields CDR1 MNHEY and CDR2 SMNVEV (reference sequence). The CDR3 extends over 14 amino acids. CDR3 nucleotides: TGTGCCAGTCACCAGGGCACGAACACCGGGGAGCTGTTTTTT. Its protein is CASHQGTNTGELFF.

The chain recombines TRBV4-3 with TRBJ2-2; 10 bases are a match to TRBD2. Germline values: CDR1 LGHNA, CDR2 YSLEER. This CDR3 has 16 amino acids. Trimming removed 4 bases from V and 5 bases from J; junction bases left unmatched: 7. CDR3 sequence (DNA): TGCGCCAGCAGCCCCCGGGTACTAGCGGGGACCGGGGAGCTGTTTTTT. It specifies CASSPRVLAGTGELFF.

The chain couples TRBV6-1 to TRBJ2-1; 9 bases align to TRBD1. This CDR3 contains 16 residues. Germline values: CDR1 MNHNS, CDR2 SASEGT. The ends lost 4 bases at V and 1 base at J; junction bases unmatched: 5. The CDR3 protein is CASSASGTGSYNEQFF. In DNA, the CDR3 is TGTGCCAGCAGTGCGTCCGGGACAGGGTCCTACAATGAGCAGTTCTTC.

This clone has just a few counts. The rearrangement joins TRBV7-3 to TRBJ2-5; 11 bases are shared with TRBD2. In germline, CDR1 is SGHTA, CDR2 FQGTGA. The CDR3 runs 15 residues. V was pared by 5 bases and J by 5 bases, with 7 bases of the junction left unmatched. CDR3 protein: CASSLAGGYRETQYF. In nucleotides, the CDR3 is TGTGCCAGCAGCCTAGCGGGAGGTTATAGGGAGACCCAGTACTTC.

The chain joins TRBV27 to TRBJ2-7; TRBD1 matches 10 bases. There are 14 residues in the CDR3. From germline, CDR1 is MNHEY and CDR2 SMNVEV (reference sequence). Trimming at V came to 5 bases and at J to 3 bases, leaving 4 bases not matched to a gene. This CDR3 reads CASSPGTGDYEQYF. CDR3 sequence (DNA): TGTGCCAGCAGTCCAGGGACAGGGGACTACGAGCAGTACTTC.

The chain carries TRBV6-1 and TRBJ1-4; the D is unclear. The length of the CDR3 is 13 residues. CDR1 MNHNS and CDR2 SASEGT come from the germline V gene. The V gene lost 3 bases and the J gene lost 8 bases, with 10 bases spanning the gap. The CDR3 DNA follows: TGTGCCAGCAGTGATGGCTTGAGGGAAAAACTGTTTTTT. It yields the protein CASSDGLREKLFF.

The V and J genes are TRBV14 and TRBJ2-7; maybe TRBD2 (5 bases). The CDR3 has 17 residues. Germline assignment: CDR1 SGHDN and CDR2 FVKESK. Trimming cost V 1 base and J 0 bases, with 16 bases left between them. CDR3: CASSQGPLLGSSYEQYF. In DNA, the CDR3 is TGTGCCAGCAGCCAAGGGCCCCTTTTGGGGAGCTCCTACGAGCAGTACTTC.

The chain joins TRBV29-1 to TRBJ2-1; D is perhaps TRBD2 (5 bases). The CDR3 consists of 14 residues. Deletions cut 5 bases from V and 0 bases from J, with 11 bases between. Germline loops: CDR1 SQVTM, CDR2 ANQGSEA. DNA for the CDR3: TGCAGCGTTCTCGGGGAGAGCTCCTACAATGAGCAGTTCTTC. This sequence encodes CSVLGESSYNEQFF.

A few counts support this clone. The J gene is TRBJ2-3, the V gene TRBV6-6; 9 bases match TRBD2. Germline CDR1 MNHNY, CDR2 SVGAGI (reference sequence). The CDR3 runs to 16 residues. V gave up 5 bases and J gave up 1 base; unmatched junction bases: 7. For the CDR3, the DNA is TGTGCCAGCAGTACGAGCGGGGGGCGGGGCACAGATACGCAGTATTTT. This sequence encodes CASSTSGGRGTDTQYF.